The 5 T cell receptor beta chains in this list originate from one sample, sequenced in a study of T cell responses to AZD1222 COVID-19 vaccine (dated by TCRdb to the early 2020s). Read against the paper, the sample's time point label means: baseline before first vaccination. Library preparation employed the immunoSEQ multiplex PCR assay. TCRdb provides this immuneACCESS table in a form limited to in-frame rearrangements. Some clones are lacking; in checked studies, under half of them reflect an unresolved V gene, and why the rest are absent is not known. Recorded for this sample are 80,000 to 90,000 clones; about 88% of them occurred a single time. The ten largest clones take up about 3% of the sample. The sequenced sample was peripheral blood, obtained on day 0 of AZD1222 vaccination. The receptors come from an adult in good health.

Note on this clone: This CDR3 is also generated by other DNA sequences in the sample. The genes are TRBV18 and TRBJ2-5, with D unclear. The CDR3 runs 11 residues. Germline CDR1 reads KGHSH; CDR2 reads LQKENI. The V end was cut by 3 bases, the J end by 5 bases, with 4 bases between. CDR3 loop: CASSPSETQYF. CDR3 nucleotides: TGTGCCAGCTCACCCTCCGAGACCCAGTACTTC. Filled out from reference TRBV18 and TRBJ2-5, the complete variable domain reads NAGVMQNPRHLVRRRGQEARLRCSPMKGHSHVYWYRQLPEEGLKFMVYLQKENIIDESGMPKERFSAEFPKEGPSILRIQQVVRGDSAAYFCASSPSETQYFGPGTRLLVL.

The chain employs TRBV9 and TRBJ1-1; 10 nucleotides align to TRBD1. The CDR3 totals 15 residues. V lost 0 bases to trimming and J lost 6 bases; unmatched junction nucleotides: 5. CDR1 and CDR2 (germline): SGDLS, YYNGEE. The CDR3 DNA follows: TGTGCCAGCAGCGTAGCTGGACAGGGGGTCTCTGAAGCTTTCTTT. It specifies CASSVAGQGVSEAFF. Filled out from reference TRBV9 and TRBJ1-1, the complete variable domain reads DSGVTQTPKHLITATGQRVTLRCSPRSGDLSVYWYQQSLDQGLQFLIQYYNGEERAKGNILERFSAQQFPDLHSELNLSSLELGDSALYFCASSVAGQGVSEAFFGQGTRLTVV.

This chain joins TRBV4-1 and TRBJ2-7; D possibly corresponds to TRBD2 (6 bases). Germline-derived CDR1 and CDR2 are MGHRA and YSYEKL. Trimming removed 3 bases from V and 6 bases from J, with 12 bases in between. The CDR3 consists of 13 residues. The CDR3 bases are TGCGCCAGCAGCCAGGGCCAGGGAGGCGAGCAGTACTTC. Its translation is CASSQGQGGEQYF.

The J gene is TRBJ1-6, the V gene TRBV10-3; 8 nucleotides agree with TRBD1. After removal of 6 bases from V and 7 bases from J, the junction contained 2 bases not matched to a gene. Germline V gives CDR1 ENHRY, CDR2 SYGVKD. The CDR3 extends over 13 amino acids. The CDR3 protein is CAISGQGNSPLHF. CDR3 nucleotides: TGTGCCATCAGCGGACAGGGAAATTCACCCCTCCACTTT.

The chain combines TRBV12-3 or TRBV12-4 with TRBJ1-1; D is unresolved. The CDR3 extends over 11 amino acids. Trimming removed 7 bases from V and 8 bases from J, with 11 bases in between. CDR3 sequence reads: CASTPGAEAFF. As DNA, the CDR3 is TGTGCCAGCACCCCGGGAGCCGAAGCTTTCTTT.